These 30 T cell receptor beta chains were sequenced from one sample in a study of T cell responses to AZD1222 COVID-19 vaccine. Here immunoSEQ multiplex PCR was the method, and the copy in TCRdb shows in-frame clones only, minus some. The sample consists of about 100,000 clones, roughly 90% of them appearing once. The sequencing here drew on peripheral blood, taken on day 0 of AZD1222 vaccination. Receptors originate from an adult in good health.

The chain has TRBV30 and TRBJ2-7; D is unresolved. The CDR3 extends over 13 amino acids. The V end lost 1 base, the J end lost 5 bases, and 12 bases lay between the germline ends. The germline CDR1 and CDR2 sequences are GTSNPN and SVGIG (reference sequence). Here the CDR3 reads CAWSGIAGHEQYF. The CDR3 coding sequence is TGTGCCTGGAGTGGAATAGCCGGGCACGAGCAGTACTTC.

The chain carries TRBV7-9 and TRBJ1-1, with D tentatively TRBD1 (6 bases). Germline CDR1 is SEHNR and CDR2 is FQNEAQ (reference sequence). Trimming shortened V by 6 bases and J by 8 bases, and 13 bases separated the two germline ends. The length of the CDR3 is 12 residues. CDR3: CASRSEGVEAFF. CDR3 sequence (DNA): TGTGCCAGCAGGTCCGAGGGGGTGGAAGCTTTCTTT.

CDR3 residues: CASSDHRVGLAEAFF. CDR3 DNA: TGCGCCAGCAGTGACCACAGGGTTGGGCTGGCCGAAGCTTTCTTT. This sequence joins TRBV10-1 and TRBJ1-1; perhaps TRBD1 as D (6 bases). Trimming removed 3 bases from V and 8 bases from J, with 19 bases in between. This CDR3 comprises 15 residues. Germline CDR1 reads WNHNN; CDR2 reads SYGVQD (reference sequence).

V gene TRBV28 combines with J gene TRBJ1-1; D is possibly TRBD1 (5 bases). V was cut by 9 bases and J by 0 bases, with 20 bases left in between. The CDR3 contains 16 residues. Germline lookup yields CDR1 MDHEN and CDR2 SYDVKM. For the CDR3, the DNA is TGTGCCAGTTTGACAGCGATCGAGTACTTGAACACTGAAGCTTTCTTT. Protein sequence: CASLTAIEYLNTEAFF.

The chain uses TRBV5-3 and TRBJ1-2, with D unclear. TRBV5-3 is annotated as an ORF whose role is uncertain. Trimming cost V 2 bases and J 6 bases, with 5 bases left between them. The CDR3 consists of 11 residues. The CDR3 nucleotides are TGTGCCAGAAGCTTCGCGGATGGCTACACCTTC. Amino acids: CARSFADGYTF.

The chain uses TRBV11-3 and TRBJ1-1; D possibly corresponds to TRBD1 (6 bases). Trimming took 5 bases from V and 4 from J, leaving 11 bases between them. Germline lookup yields CDR1 SGHNT and CDR2 YENEEA. The CDR3 has 13 amino acids. The CDR3 bases are TGTGCCAGCAGCGCGACAGGTTTCACTGAAGCTTTCTTT. It is translated as CASSATGFTEAFF.

The chain joins TRBV4-1 to TRBJ2-2; possibly TRBD1 for D (6 bases). The CDR3 has 18 amino acids. CDR1 is MGHRA and CDR2 is YSYEKL in the germline V gene. V shed 3 bases and J shed 0 bases, with 17 bases lying between them. The CDR3 region has the DNA TGCGCCAGCAGCCACAAAATACAGGGTAAATCGAACACCGGGGAGCTGTTTTTT. Translated, it gives CASSHKIQGKSNTGELFF.

The V call is TRBV12-3 or TRBV12-4, the J call TRBJ1-3; D uncertain. This CDR3 contains 13 residues. V lost 6 bases, J lost 0 bases, and 6 bases lay in between. CDR3 bases: TGTGCCAGCAGCCGGAGCTCTGGAAACACCATATATTTT. Translation gives CASSRSSGNTIYF.

This sequence joins TRBV27 and TRBJ2-7; 7 bases line up with TRBD2. CDR1 and CDR2 (germline): MNHEY, SMNVEV (reference sequence). With V trimmed by 5 bases and J by 1 base, 11 bases remained unmatched. This CDR3 comprises 16 residues. CDR3 in amino acids: CASSGGKRGRSYEQYF. The CDR3 nucleotides are TGTGCCAGCAGTGGGGGAAAGCGCGGGAGATCCTACGAGCAGTACTTC.

CDR3 coding DNA: TGTGCCAGCAGCTTGCGCCGAAACACTGAAGCTTTCTTT. This codes for CASSLRRNTEAFF. This chain uses TRBV7-8 with TRBJ1-1; D is unclear. The CDR3 covers 13 residues. The V end was cut by 3 bases, the J end by 2 bases, with 7 bases between. Per germline, CDR1 SGHVS and CDR2 FQNEAQ.

V and J are TRBV9 and TRBJ2-2, with TRBD1 matching over 8 bases. CDR1 and CDR2 (germline): SGDLS, YYNGEE. The CDR3 length is 17 residues. V was pared by 3 bases and J by 2 bases, with 9 bases of the junction left unmatched. CDR3 DNA sequence: TGTGCCAGCAGCGCCACAGGGGGATGGTTAAACACCGGGGAGCTGTTTTTT. Amino acids: CASSATGGWLNTGELFF. Filled out from reference TRBV9 and TRBJ2-2, the complete variable domain reads DSGVTQTPKHLITATGQRVTLRCSPRSGDLSVYWYQQSLDQGLQFLIQYYNGEERAKGNILERFSAQQFPDLHSELNLSSLELGDSALYFCASSATGGWLNTGELFFGEGSRLTVL.

This chain connects TRBV5-4 to TRBJ1-3, with D perhaps TRBD1 (6 bases). V lost 2 bases to trimming and J lost 0 bases, with 6 bases between them. CDR3 length equals 14 residues. Germline CDR1 SGHNT, CDR2 YYREEE (reference sequence). CDR3 in amino acids: CASSLGGSGNTIYF. The CDR3 DNA follows: TGTGCCAGCAGCTTAGGGGGCTCTGGAAACACCATATATTTT.

The chain has TRBV7-2 and TRBJ2-3; D not resolved. The germline CDR1 and CDR2 sequences are SGHTA and FQGNSA. The CDR3 has 11 residues. V lost 3 bases to trimming and J lost 3 bases, with 1 base between them. The CDR3 is CASSFTDTQYF. In DNA form, the CDR3 reads TGTGCCAGCAGCTTTACAGATACGCAGTATTTT.

This chain uses TRBV3-1 (or the pseudogene TRBV3-2) with TRBJ2-1; 11 positions match TRBD1. The CDR3 covers 15 residues. After removal of 2 bases from V and 6 bases from J, the junction contained 3 bases not matched to a gene. Germline CDR1 LGHDT, CDR2 YNNKEL (reference sequence). CDR3 DNA: TGTGCCAGCAGCCAATCCGGGACAGGGGGCAATGAGCAGTTCTTC. Translating gives CASSQSGTGGNEQFF.

This rearrangement joins TRBV5-6 to TRBJ1-1; possibly TRBD1 for D (5 bases). With 2 bases removed from V and 5 bases from J, the gap between germline ends came to 19 bases. The CDR3 length is 16 residues. Germline CDR1 and CDR2: SGHDT and YYEEEE. The CDR3 DNA reads TGTGCCAGCAGCTTCCGGGACCCGAGTAGAAAAACTGAAGCTTTCTTT. Protein sequence: CASSFRDPSRKTEAFF.

The rearrangement uses TRBV24-1 and TRBJ2-1; 10 positions agree with TRBD1. Germline V gives CDR1 KGHDR, CDR2 SFDVKD. This CDR3 has 17 residues. The ends lost 5 bases at V and 4 bases at J; junction bases unmatched: 10. In DNA form, the CDR3 reads TGTGCCACCAGTGGGGCGCCCCGGGACAGGGGTTACAATGAGCAGTTCTTC. Protein product: CATSGAPRDRGYNEQFF.

V is TRBV7-6 and J is TRBJ1-1, with 9 nucleotides matching TRBD1. Germline assignment: CDR1 SGHVS and CDR2 FNYEAQ. The CDR3 has 17 residues. V lost 2 bases and J lost 2; bases outside the gene matches: 9. Here the CDR3 reads CASSLLAGTGRNTEAFF. The CDR3 nucleotides read TGTGCCAGCAGCTTACTAGCTGGGACAGGGAGAAACACTGAAGCTTTCTTT.

This clone was picked up one time. This chain connects TRBV6-5 to TRBJ2-5; 8 bases are shared with TRBD1. V shed 5 bases and J 4 bases; nucleotides not matched to a gene: 6. Germline V gene sequence: CDR1 MNHEY, CDR2 SVGAGI. This CDR3 has 14 residues. In nucleotides, the CDR3 is TGTGCCAGCAGTACAGGGGGTCGGGGAGAGACCCAGTACTTC. Translated: CASSTGGRGETQYF.

The chain joins TRBV27 to TRBJ2-7; tentatively, D is TRBD2 (7 bases). This CDR3 is 14 amino acids long. Deletions cut 7 bases from V and 5 bases from J, with 18 bases between. CDR1 and CDR2 from the germline V gene are MNHEY and SMNVEV (reference sequence). The CDR3 coding sequence is TGTGCCAGCAATTCGATCGGGGGGCGACACGAGCAGTACTTC. As protein: CASNSIGGRHEQYF.

In this sample, this clone turned up once. The CDR3 loop reads CASNRVGQPNTEAFF. The CDR3 DNA sequence: TGTGCCAGTAATCGAGTCGGACAGCCGAACACTGAAGCTTTCTTT. This chain joins TRBV19 and TRBJ1-1; tentative D call: TRBD1 (6 bases). The CDR3 is 15 amino acids. Germline assignment: CDR1 LNHDA and CDR2 SQIVND (reference sequence). Trimming took off 7 bases at V and 1 base at J, with 16 bases between the two ends.

The V call is TRBV5-1, the J call TRBJ2-7; no definite D call. Germline CDR1 SGHRS, CDR2 YFSETQ. V shed 3 bases and J shed 6 bases, with 10 bases lying between them. This CDR3 comprises 12 residues. The DNA of the CDR3 is TGCGCCAGCAGCTCCGGACGACGCGAGCAGTACTTC. It encodes CASSSGRREQYF.

This chain uses TRBV10-3 with TRBJ2-3; no clear D. CDR1 and CDR2 from the germline V gene are ENHRY and SYGVKD. Trimming stripped 0 bases from V and 0 bases from J, with 7 bases between. The CDR3 contains 15 residues. CDR3 sequence (DNA): TGTGCCATCAGTGAGTCAGGGTATAGCACAGATACGCAGTATTTT. It translates to CAISESGYSTDTQYF.

The V and J genes are TRBV28 and TRBJ2-5, with TRBD1 matching 7 bases. Germline assignment: CDR1 MDHEN and CDR2 SYDVKM. J was trimmed by 1 base and V by 5 bases; bases with no gene match: 7. This CDR3 is built from 15 residues. This CDR3 reads CASSHGTESQETQYF. CDR3 DNA: TGTGCCAGCAGTCACGGGACAGAGAGCCAAGAGACCCAGTACTTC.

The table lists this clone with a count of one. This chain uses TRBV19 with TRBJ1-1; 8 bases are a match to TRBD1. With V trimmed by 6 bases and J by 4 bases, 7 bases remained unmatched. This CDR3 comprises 14 residues. Germline assignment: CDR1 LNHDA and CDR2 SQIVND (reference sequence). This CDR3 reads CASRLDRGGTEAFF. The CDR3 DNA is TGTGCCAGTAGACTAGACAGGGGTGGCACTGAAGCTTTCTTT.

The V gene is TRBV27, the J gene TRBJ2-3; 10 bases are shared with TRBD2. CDR1 and CDR2 (germline): MNHEY, SMNVEV (reference sequence). This CDR3 is 18 amino acids long. J gave up 6 bases and V 5 bases, and 17 bases lay outside the gene matches. CDR3 sequence (DNA): TGTGCCAGCAGTACGCAGAAAGCGGGAGGGTTCGCTCTGGATACGCAGTATTTT. Translating gives CASSTQKAGGFALDTQYF.

The CDR3 DNA reads TGTGCCAGCGCCCCACCCGGGAACACTGAAGCTTTCTTT. Residues: CASAPPGNTEAFF. The chain recombines TRBV19 with TRBJ1-1; unclear D gene. CDR1 LNHDA and CDR2 SQIVND come from the germline V gene (reference sequence). Trimming stripped 9 bases from V and 1 base from J, with 12 bases between. The length of the CDR3 is 13 residues.

The genes are TRBV30 and TRBJ2-1; no clear D. With 0 bases removed from V and 8 bases from J, the gap between germline ends came to 5 bases. This CDR3 is 11 amino acids long. CDR1 GTSNPN and CDR2 SVGIG come from the germline V gene (reference sequence). CDR3 residues: CAWSVMDEQFF. The CDR3 coding sequence is TGTGCCTGGAGTGTGATGGATGAGCAGTTCTTC.

The J gene is TRBJ2-3, the V gene TRBV2, with 8 bases lining up with TRBD2. The junction had 3 bases not matched to a gene; V was cut back by 7 bases and J by 0 bases. Germline V gene lookup returns CDR1 SNHLY and CDR2 FYNNEI. There are 14 residues in the CDR3. The CDR3 loop is CASTTSGSTDTQYF. CDR3 nucleotides: TGTGCCAGCACAACTAGCGGTAGCACAGATACGCAGTATTTT.

This chain joins TRBV5-8 and TRBJ1-1; D call uncertain. Germline assignment: CDR1 SGHTS and CDR2 YDEGEE. The CDR3 is 12 amino acids. V lost 2 bases to trimming and J lost 8 bases, with 10 bases between them. The CDR3 protein is CASSFVTGEAFF. For the CDR3, the DNA is TGTGCCAGCAGCTTCGTTACGGGGGAAGCTTTCTTT.

This clone showed up just once. The V gene is TRBV10-3, the J gene TRBJ1-2, with D perhaps TRBD1 (6 bases). The germline CDR1 and CDR2 sequences are ENHRY and SYGVKD. CDR3 length: 14 residues. Trimming removed 2 bases from V and 2 bases from J, with 9 bases in between. CDR3 sequence: CAISEGQPNYGYTF. As DNA, the CDR3 is TGTGCCATCAGTGAGGGACAGCCCAACTATGGCTACACCTTC.